Following are 27 T cell receptor beta chains from one sample sequenced in a study of T-cell memory formation after mild COVID-19. TCRdb independently ran MiXCR on the 5' RACE reads; one entry per CDR3 protein. This table has about 200,000 distinct CDR3 sequences, 9.5% appearing once. Sequenced input: PBMCs or a T cell subset sorted from them (not recorded which). These receptors all stem from a man aged 18-30 years who had mild COVID-19 (a few samples of this study predate the infection). Cell type and time point are not known.

The rearrangement links TRBV28 to TRBJ2-7; D call uncertain. Per germline, CDR1 MDHEN and CDR2 SYDVKM. The CDR3 contains 12 residues. Trimming took off 6 bases at V and 8 bases at J, with 14 bases between the two ends. The CDR3 DNA reads TGTGCCAGCAGCGACCACGCTTTGCAGCAGTACGTC. Its protein is CASSDHALQQYV.

This clonotype was recorded a few times. The chain recombines TRBV5-1 with TRBJ2-5; TRBD1 aligns across 10 bases. V trimming: 6 bases; J trimming: 6 bases; junction bases outside the gene matches: 8. The CDR3 has 14 residues. The germline gives CDR1 SGHRS, CDR2 YFSETQ. The CDR3, as DNA: TGCGCCAGCACACGGGACAGGGGAGTTCAGACCCAGTACTTC. Translation: CASTRDRGVQTQYF.

This clonotype was seen more than once but under ten times. The V and J genes are TRBV9 and TRBJ2-3; TRBD2 is a possible D gene (6 bases). Looked up from germline, CDR1 is SGDLS and CDR2 is YYNGEE. V gave up 3 bases and J gave up 6 bases, with 8 bases separating them. The length of the CDR3 is 12 residues. The CDR3 here is CASSAGLDTQYF. CDR3 coding DNA: TGTGCCAGCAGCGCGGGACTTGATACGCAGTATTTT.

The chain couples TRBV27 to TRBJ1-5, with D possibly TRBD1 on 5 matching bases. The V end lost 6 bases, the J end lost 0 bases, and 9 bases lay between the germline ends. CDR1 is MNHEY, CDR2 SMNVEV, per germline (reference sequence). The CDR3 extends over 14 amino acids. The CDR3 DNA is TGTGCCAGCAGGAGGGGAGATAGCAATCAGCCCCAGCATTTT. This sequence encodes CASRRGDSNQPQHF.

The chain has TRBV6-2 or TRBV6-3 and TRBJ2-1; D is uncertain. The V gene lost 2 bases and the J gene lost 4 bases, with 6 bases spanning the gap. Germline assignment: CDR1 MNHEY and CDR2 SVGEGT. The CDR3 extends over 13 amino acids. The CDR3 DNA sequence: TGTGCCAGCAGTTACGATCAGTACAATGAGCAGTTCTTC. Translation: CASSYDQYNEQFF.

This clonotype was detected only a few times. The V gene is TRBV24-1, the J gene TRBJ2-1; D call uncertain. The CDR3 is 13 residues long. Germline CDR1 and CDR2: KGHDR and SFDVKD. Trimming shortened V by 4 bases and J by 13 bases, and 16 bases separated the two germline ends. For the CDR3, the DNA is TGTGCCACCAGTGACCGACGACACTCAGGCCAGTTCTTC. Translation gives CATSDRRHSGQFF.

The table lists this clonotype with a few counts. The chain is built from TRBV6-6 and TRBJ1-5, with 7 bases lining up with TRBD1. From germline, CDR1 is MNHNY and CDR2 SVGAGI (reference sequence). J gave up 8 bases and V 7 bases, and 8 bases lay outside the gene matches. CDR3 length: 13 amino acids. The CDR3 region is CASKEQGLEPQHF. CDR3 nucleotide sequence: TGTGCCAGCAAGGAACAGGGGTTAGAGCCCCAGCATTTT.

The rearrangement joins TRBV4-2 to TRBJ2-6; D uncertain. Trimming cost V 0 bases and J 3 bases, with 3 bases left between them. Per the germline V gene, CDR1 is LGHNA and CDR2 is YNFKEQ. CDR3 length: 14 residues. The CDR3 is CASSQEYGANVLTF. In DNA, the CDR3 is TGTGCCAGCAGCCAAGAATATGGGGCCAACGTCCTGACTTTC.

This clonotype has more than one count but fewer than ten. V is TRBV5-1 and J is TRBJ2-7; D unresolved. The CDR3 runs 14 residues. Between the trimmed V and J ends, which lost 5 bases and 3 bases, there was a span of 15 bases. Germline V lookup: CDR1 SGHRS, CDR2 YFSETQ. CDR3 in DNA: TGCGCCAGCAGAAACGGAACAGCGATCTACGAGCAGTACTTC. Its translation is CASRNGTAIYEQYF.

This clonotype has a count of ten or more. In DNA, the CDR3 is TGTGCCAGCAGGATAATGGGGGACTATGGCTACACCTTC. It translates to CASRIMGDYGYTF. V gene TRBV6-6 combines with J gene TRBJ1-2, with D perhaps TRBD1 (5 bases). Germline V lookup: CDR1 MNHNY, CDR2 SVGAGI (reference sequence). Trimming removed 6 bases at V and 3 bases at J, with 11 bases between. This CDR3 spans 13 amino acids.

This clonotype was recorded a few times. CDR3 in amino acids: CASSRTVRDGQFF. CDR3 DNA sequence: TGTGCCAGCAGCCGGACAGTAAGAGATGGGCAGTTCTTC. The rearrangement uses TRBV7-2 and TRBJ2-1; tentatively, D is TRBD1 (6 bases). V dropped 5 bases and J dropped 12 bases, with 17 bases sitting between them. CDR1 is SGHTA, CDR2 FQGNSA, per germline. The CDR3 runs to 13 residues.

This clonotype was counted many times. The CDR3 loop is CASSPGTNRYTDTQYF. In DNA form, the CDR3 reads TGTGCCAGCAGCCCTGGGACTAACCGTTACACAGATACGCAGTATTTT. J is TRBJ2-3 and V is TRBV11-2, with 7 bases fitting TRBD2. The trim removed 5 bases at V and 2 bases at J, leaving 10 bases unmatched. CDR1 and CDR2 (germline): SGHAT, FQNNGV. The CDR3 loop spans 16 amino acids.

This clonotype has ten or more counts. V is TRBV4-3 and J is TRBJ2-3; D gene uncertain. The CDR3 covers 15 residues. The germline V gene encodes CDR1 LGHNA and CDR2 YSLEER. Trimming left V 0 bases short and J 0 bases short, with 7 bases between. The DNA for the CDR3 is TGCGCCAGCAGCCAAGATTCTCCTAGCACAGATACGCAGTATTTT. Protein product: CASSQDSPSTDTQYF.

V usage is TRBV6-1 and J usage is TRBJ2-1; unclear D gene. From germline, CDR1 is MNHNS and CDR2 SASEGT. The CDR3 extends over 16 amino acids. Trimming took 6 bases from V and 0 from J, leaving 15 bases between them. DNA for the CDR3: TGTGCCAGCAGGGATCCTCTCCGGAGCTCCTACAATGAGCAGTTCTTC. Protein product: CASRDPLRSSYNEQFF.

Only a few counts were recorded for this clonotype. The chain has TRBV6-2 or TRBV6-3 and TRBJ1-6, with 8 bases aligning to TRBD1. V trimming: 8 bases; J trimming: 8 bases; junction bases outside the gene matches: 8. The CDR3 has 14 amino acids. Looked up from germline, CDR1 is MNHEY and CDR2 is SVGEGT. In DNA, the CDR3 is TGTGCCAGCGGGATCTCAGGGGGCGATTCACCCCTCCACTTT. Amino acid sequence: CASGISGGDSPLHF.

The rearrangement uses TRBV24-1 and TRBJ1-2; D remains ambiguous. The germline V and J ends were trimmed by 5 bases and 0 bases, with 6 bases remaining between them. Germline V CDR1 and CDR2: KGHDR, SFDVKD. The CDR3 sequence is 13 residues long. The CDR3 protein is CATSATSNYGYTF. CDR3 coding DNA: TGTGCCACCAGTGCCACTTCTAACTATGGCTACACCTTC.

This clonotype has just a few counts. J is TRBJ1-2 and V is TRBV6-5; D ambiguous. Germline V gene data show CDR1 as MNHEY and CDR2 as SVGAGI. The CDR3 consists of 13 residues. V lost 0 bases to trimming and J lost 4 bases, with 6 bases between them. CDR3 DNA: TGTGCCAGCAGTTACTCTGTGGGCTATGGCTACACCTTC. This sequence encodes CASSYSVGYGYTF.

This clonotype is medium-sized. The chain couples TRBV5-1 to TRBJ2-7, with a possible D match to TRBD1 (6 bases). In germline, CDR1 is SGHRS, CDR2 YFSETQ. Deletions cut 4 bases from V and 2 bases from J, with 16 bases between. The CDR3 runs to 15 residues. The CDR3: CASSPQQGGPYEQYF. The CDR3 DNA reads TGCGCCAGCAGCCCGCAACAAGGGGGTCCCTACGAGCAGTACTTC. Supplemented by reference TRBV5-1 and TRBJ2-7, the full variable domain reads KAGVTQTPRYLIKTRGQQVTLSCSPISGHRSVSWYQQTPGQGLQFLFEYFSETQRNKGNFPGRFSGRQFSNSRSEMNVSTLELGDSALYLCASSPQQGGPYEQYFGPGTRLTVT.

The chain recombines TRBV12-3 or TRBV12-4 with TRBJ2-3, with 8 bases lining up with TRBD1. This CDR3 has 14 residues. Trimming cost V 5 bases and J 3 bases; bases outside gene matches: 4. The CDR3 loop is CASSGQGTTDTQYF. Here the CDR3 DNA reads TGTGCCAGCAGTGGACAGGGAACTACAGATACGCAGTATTTT.

This clonotype came up a few times. The chain couples TRBV4-2 to TRBJ1-1; D unclear. Germline V CDR1 and CDR2: LGHNA, YNFKEQ. V dropped 1 base and J dropped 1 base, with 10 bases sitting between them. There are 15 residues in the CDR3. CDR3 coding DNA: TGTGCCAGCAGCCAAGGCAGTGCGGGGAACACTGAAGCTTTCTTT. This encodes CASSQGSAGNTEAFF.

This clonotype has only a few counts. V gene TRBV9 combines with J gene TRBJ2-5; D tentatively fits TRBD1 or TRBD2 (6 bases each). Germline V CDR1 and CDR2: SGDLS, YYNGEE. The CDR3 is made up of 15 amino acids. The V gene lost 3 bases and the J gene lost 5 bases, with 17 bases spanning the gap. CDR3 sequence: CASSATLGGGETQYF. The DNA of the CDR3 is TGTGCCAGCAGCGCCACTCTCGGGGGCGGGGAGACCCAGTACTTC.

This clonotype was observed a few times. The genes are TRBV4-1 and TRBJ2-4; D gene unclear. Germline assignment: CDR1 MGHRA and CDR2 YSYEKL. CDR3 length: 15 amino acids. V gave up 0 bases and J gave up 0 bases, with 6 bases separating them. CDR3 loop: CASSQDDLAKNIQYF. DNA of the CDR3: TGCGCCAGCAGCCAAGACGATCTAGCCAAAAACATTCAGTACTTC.

Of note for this clonotype: Germline and junction disagree at one end, which may indicate a read error. The genes are TRBV11-2 and TRBJ2-3; D gene unclear. CDR1 and CDR2 from the germline V gene are SGHAT and FQNNGV. The CDR3 length is 13 residues. CDR3 nucleotide sequence: TGTGCCATCAGCTTAGATCTCGGGGATACGCAGTATTTT. It translates to CAISLDLGDTQYF.

The chain has TRBV5-1 and TRBJ2-2; D is perhaps TRBD1 (6 bases). Between the trimmed V and J ends, which lost 4 bases and 1 base, there was a span of 11 bases. Germline CDR1 reads SGHRS; CDR2 reads YFSETQ. The CDR3 extends over 15 amino acids. The CDR3 DNA reads TGCGCCAGCAGCCCCTACAGGGAGAACACCGGGGAGCTGTTTTTT. Amino acid sequence: CASSPYRENTGELFF. The full variable domain, completed using reference TRBV5-1 and TRBJ2-2, is KAGVTQTPRYLIKTRGQQVTLSCSPISGHRSVSWYQQTPGQGLQFLFEYFSETQRNKGNFPGRFSGRQFSNSRSEMNVSTLELGDSALYLCASSPYRENTGELFFGEGSRLTVL.

This clonotype was seen a handful of times. The gene calls are TRBV20-1 and TRBJ1-5; 7 nucleotides match TRBD1. V dropped 2 bases and J dropped 7; count of bases not matched to a gene: 11. The CDR3 is 15 amino acids. The germline V gene has CDR1 DFQATT and CDR2 SNEGSKA (reference sequence). CDR3 sequence: CSARKDRSSWQPQHF. For the CDR3, the DNA is TGCAGTGCTAGAAAGGACAGGTCCTCTTGGCAGCCCCAGCATTTT.

The gene calls are TRBV5-5 and TRBJ1-2; 10 nucleotides line up with TRBD1. Per germline, CDR1 SGHKS and CDR2 YYEKEE (reference sequence). Germline trimming cut 4 bases from V and 4 bases from J; bases unmatched to any gene: 13. The CDR3 length is 17 residues. The CDR3 spells CASSGTGAASLGYGYTF. CDR3 DNA sequence: TGTGCCAGCAGCGGGACAGGGGCCGCGTCCTTGGGCTATGGCTACACCTTC.

This clonotype occurred a few times. The V and J genes are TRBV18 and TRBJ1-6, with unresolved D. The ends were cut back, 3 bases at V and 8 bases at J, with 11 bases in the middle. The CDR3 totals 14 residues. CDR1 is KGHSH and CDR2 is LQKENI in the germline V gene. The CDR3, as DNA: TGTGCCAGCTCACCCACGGTCGGCGATTCACCCCTCCACTTT. Its protein product is CASSPTVGDSPLHF. Supplemented by reference TRBV18 and TRBJ1-6, the full variable domain reads NAGVMQNPRHLVRRRGQEARLRCSPMKGHSHVYWYRQLPEEGLKFMVYLQKENIIDESGMPKERFSAEFPKEGPSILRIQQVVRGDSAAYFCASSPTVGDSPLHFGNGTRLTVT.